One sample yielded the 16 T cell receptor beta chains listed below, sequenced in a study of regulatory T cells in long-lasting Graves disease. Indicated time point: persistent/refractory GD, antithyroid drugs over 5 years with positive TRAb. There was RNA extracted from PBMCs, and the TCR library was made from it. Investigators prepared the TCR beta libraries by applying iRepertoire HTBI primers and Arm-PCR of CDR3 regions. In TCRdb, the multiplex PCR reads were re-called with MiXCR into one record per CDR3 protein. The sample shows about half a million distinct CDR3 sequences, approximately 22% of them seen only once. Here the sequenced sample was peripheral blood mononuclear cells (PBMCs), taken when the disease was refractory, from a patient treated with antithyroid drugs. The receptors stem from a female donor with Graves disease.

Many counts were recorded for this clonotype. The CDR3 here is CASSGFGVVPHEQYF. CDR3 DNA: TGTGCCAGCAGTGGCTTTGGAGTCGTCCCCCACGAGCAGTACTTC. This chain uses TRBV6-1 with TRBJ2-7, with no clear D. V was trimmed by 4 bases and J by 5 bases, leaving 18 bases between them. The germline V gene has CDR1 MNHNS and CDR2 SASEGT. The CDR3 contains 15 residues.

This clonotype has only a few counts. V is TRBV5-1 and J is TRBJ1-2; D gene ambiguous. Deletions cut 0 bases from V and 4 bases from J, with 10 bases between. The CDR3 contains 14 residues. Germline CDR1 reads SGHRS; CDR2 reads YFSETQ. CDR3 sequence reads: CASSLGNPRYGYTF. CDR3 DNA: TGCGCCAGCAGCTTGGGGAATCCTCGCTATGGCTACACCTTC.

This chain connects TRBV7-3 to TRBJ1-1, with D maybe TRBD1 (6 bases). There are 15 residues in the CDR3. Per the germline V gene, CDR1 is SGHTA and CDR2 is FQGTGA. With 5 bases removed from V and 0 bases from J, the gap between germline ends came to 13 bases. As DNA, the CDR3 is TGTGCCAGCAGCCCAGGGGCATTTATGAACACTGAAGCTTTCTTT. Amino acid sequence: CASSPGAFMNTEAFF.

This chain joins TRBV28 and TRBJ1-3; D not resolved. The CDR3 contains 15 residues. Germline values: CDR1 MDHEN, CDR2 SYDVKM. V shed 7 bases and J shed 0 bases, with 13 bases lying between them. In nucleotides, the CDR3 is TGTGCCAGCAACGAGGGCGGATACTCTGGAAACACCATATATTTT. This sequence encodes CASNEGGYSGNTIYF. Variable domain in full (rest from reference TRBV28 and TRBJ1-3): DVKVTQSSRYLVKRTGEKVFLECVQDMDHENMFWYRQDPGLGLRLIYFSYDVKMKEKGDIPEGYSVSREKKERFSLILESASTNQTSMYLCASNEGGYSGNTIYFGEGSWLTVV.

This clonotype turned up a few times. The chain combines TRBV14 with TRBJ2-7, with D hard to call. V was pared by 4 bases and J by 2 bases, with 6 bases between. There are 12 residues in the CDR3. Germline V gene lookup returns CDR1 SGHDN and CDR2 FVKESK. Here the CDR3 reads CASSPHPYEQYF. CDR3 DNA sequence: TGTGCCAGCAGCCCCCACCCCTACGAGCAGTACTTC.

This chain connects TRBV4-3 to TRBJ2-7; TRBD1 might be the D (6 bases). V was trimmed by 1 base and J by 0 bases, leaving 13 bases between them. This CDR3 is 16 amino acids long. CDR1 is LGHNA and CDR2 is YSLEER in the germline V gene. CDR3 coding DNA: TGCGCCAGCAGCCAAGGACAGGCAGCTAGCTCCTACGAGCAGTACTTC. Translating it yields CASSQGQAASSYEQYF.

The CDR3 loop is CASSPAARGRGSYGYTF. The CDR3 coding sequence is TGTGCCAGCAGCCCCGCGGCCAGGGGGCGCGGATCCTATGGCTACACCTTC. The chain employs TRBV7-9 and TRBJ1-2; 8 nucleotides line up with TRBD1. This CDR3 has 17 residues. Germline-derived CDR1 and CDR2 are SEHNR and FQNEAQ (reference sequence). V lost 5 bases and J lost 4; bases outside the gene matches: 15.

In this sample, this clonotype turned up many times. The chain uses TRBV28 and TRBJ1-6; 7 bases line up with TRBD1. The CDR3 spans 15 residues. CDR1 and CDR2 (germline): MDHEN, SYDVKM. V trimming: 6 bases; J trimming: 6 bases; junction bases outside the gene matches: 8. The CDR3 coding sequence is TGTGCCAGCAGACCCAAAGACAGGGCTAATTCACCCCTCCACTTT. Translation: CASRPKDRANSPLHF.

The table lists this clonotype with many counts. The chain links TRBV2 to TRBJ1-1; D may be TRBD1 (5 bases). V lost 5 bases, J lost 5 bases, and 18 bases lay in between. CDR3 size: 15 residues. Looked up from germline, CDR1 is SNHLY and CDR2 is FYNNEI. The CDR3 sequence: CASSPRALGMTEAFF. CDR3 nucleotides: TGTGCCAGCAGTCCCAGGGCCCTTGGTATGACTGAAGCTTTCTTT.

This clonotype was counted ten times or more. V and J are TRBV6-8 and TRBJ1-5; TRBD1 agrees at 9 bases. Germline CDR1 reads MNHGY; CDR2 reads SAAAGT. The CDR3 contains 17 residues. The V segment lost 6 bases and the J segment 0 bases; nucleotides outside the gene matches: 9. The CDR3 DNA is TGTGCCAGCAGCCCCCGGGACAGGGACCATAGCAATCAGCCCCAGCATTTT. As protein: CASSPRDRDHSNQPQHF.

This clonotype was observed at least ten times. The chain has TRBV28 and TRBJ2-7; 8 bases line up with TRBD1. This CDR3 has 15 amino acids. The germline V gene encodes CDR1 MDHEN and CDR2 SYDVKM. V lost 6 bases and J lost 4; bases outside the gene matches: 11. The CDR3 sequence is CASRSGTGDVYEQYF. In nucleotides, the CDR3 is TGTGCCAGCAGATCCGGGACAGGAGATGTGTACGAGCAGTACTTC. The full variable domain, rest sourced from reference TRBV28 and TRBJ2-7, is DVKVTQSSRYLVKRTGEKVFLECVQDMDHENMFWYRQDPGLGLRLIYFSYDVKMKEKGDIPEGYSVSREKKERFSLILESASTNQTSMYLCASRSGTGDVYEQYFGPGTRLTVT.

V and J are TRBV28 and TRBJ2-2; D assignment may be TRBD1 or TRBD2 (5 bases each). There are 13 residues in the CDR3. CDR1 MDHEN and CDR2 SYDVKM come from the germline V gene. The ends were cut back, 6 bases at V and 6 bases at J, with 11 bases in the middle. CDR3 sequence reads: CASRLRGPGELFF. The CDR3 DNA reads TGTGCCAGCAGGTTGAGGGGTCCCGGGGAGCTGTTTTTT.

The CDR3 nucleotides read TGCAGTGCCTGGACCGGGACTAACCAAGAGACCCAGTACTTC. Translation gives CSAWTGTNQETQYF. The gene calls are TRBV20-1 and TRBJ2-5, with 7 bases that match TRBD2. With V trimmed by 6 bases and J by 0 bases, 7 bases remained unmatched. This CDR3 spans 14 amino acids. Germline V gene sequence: CDR1 DFQATT, CDR2 SNEGSKA (reference sequence).

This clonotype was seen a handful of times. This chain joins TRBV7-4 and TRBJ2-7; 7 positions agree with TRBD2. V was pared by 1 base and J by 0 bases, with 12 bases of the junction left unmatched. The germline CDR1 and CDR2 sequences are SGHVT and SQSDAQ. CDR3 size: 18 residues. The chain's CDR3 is CASSLVGSGSSYSYEQYF. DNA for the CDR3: TGTGCCAGCAGCTTAGTCGGTAGCGGGTCGTCTTACTCCTACGAGCAGTACTTC. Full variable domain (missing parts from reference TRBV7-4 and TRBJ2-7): GAGVSQSPRYKVAKRGRDVALRCDSISGHVTLYWYRQTLGQGSEVLTYSQSDAQRDKSGRPSGRFSAERPERSVSTLKIQRTEQGDSAVYLCASSLVGSGSSYSYEQYFGPGTRLTVT.

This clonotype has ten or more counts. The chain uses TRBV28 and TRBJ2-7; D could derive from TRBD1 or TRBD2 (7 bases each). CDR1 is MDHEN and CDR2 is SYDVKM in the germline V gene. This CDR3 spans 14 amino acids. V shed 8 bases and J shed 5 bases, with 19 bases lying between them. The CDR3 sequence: CASGRGQGLHEQYF. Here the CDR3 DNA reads TGTGCCAGCGGGAGGGGGCAGGGCCTCCACGAGCAGTACTTC. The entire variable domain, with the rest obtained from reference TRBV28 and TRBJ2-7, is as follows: DVKVTQSSRYLVKRTGEKVFLECVQDMDHENMFWYRQDPGLGLRLIYFSYDVKMKEKGDIPEGYSVSREKKERFSLILESASTNQTSMYLCASGRGQGLHEQYFGPGTRLTVT.

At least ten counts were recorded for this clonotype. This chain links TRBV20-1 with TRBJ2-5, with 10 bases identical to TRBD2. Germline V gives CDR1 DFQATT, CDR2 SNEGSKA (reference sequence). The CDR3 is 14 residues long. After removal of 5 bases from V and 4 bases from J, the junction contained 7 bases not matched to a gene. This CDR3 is CSALQREGLETQYF. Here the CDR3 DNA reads TGCAGTGCTCTTCAGCGGGAGGGCCTAGAGACCCAGTACTTC.